The 13 T cell receptor beta chains listed next were all sequenced from one sample in a study of blood T cell repertoires in COVID-19. TCRdb keeps only in-frame clones here, not all; method: immunoSEQ multiplex PCR. The table shows 310,000 or so clones, with 86% occurring only once. The sequenced sample consisted of peripheral blood. The receptors here all came from a woman in her forties or fifties with acute or convalescent COVID-19.

This chain joins TRBV29-1 and TRBJ2-7; 10 positions agree with TRBD1. V trimming: 1 base; J trimming: 6 bases; junction bases outside the gene matches: 3. Germline assignment: CDR1 SQVTM and CDR2 ANQGSEA. This CDR3 has 13 amino acids. The CDR3 spells CSVEGDRGLEQYF. The CDR3 DNA follows: TGCAGCGTTGAAGGCGACAGGGGGCTCGAGCAGTACTTC.

V gene TRBV11-3 combines with J gene TRBJ2-1; 8 bases agree with TRBD2. Germline lookup yields CDR1 SGHNT and CDR2 YENEEA. After removal of 3 bases from V and 0 bases from J, the junction contained 4 bases not matched to a gene. The CDR3 is 16 amino acids. CDR3 coding DNA: TGTGCCAGCAGCTTCCGGAGCGGGAGCTCCTACAATGAGCAGTTCTTC. It translates to CASSFRSGSSYNEQFF.

The chain combines TRBV7-9 with TRBJ2-1, with 13 positions matching TRBD2. This CDR3 region has 18 residues. J lost 9 bases, V lost 5 bases, and 16 bases had no gene match. The germline V gene has CDR1 SEHNR and CDR2 FQNEAQ (reference sequence). The CDR3 bases are TGTGCCAGCAGCCCCCCCTTCGGGACTAGCGGGACCGCTAGTGAGCAGTTCTTC. This codes for CASSPPFGTSGTASEQFF.

The rearrangement uses TRBV6-2 or TRBV6-3 and TRBJ2-4, with D unresolved. Germline V lookup: CDR1 MNHEY, CDR2 SVGEGT. V dropped 5 bases and J dropped 1 base, with 9 bases sitting between them. The CDR3 totals 14 residues. CDR3 in DNA: TGTGCCAGCAGTGCTAGTGGCGCCAAAAACATTCAGTACTTC. Translated: CASSASGAKNIQYF.

This clone was counted once. The rearrangement uses TRBV24-1 and TRBJ1-3; D is uncertain. The CDR3 totals 12 residues. V lost 5 bases and J 4 bases, leaving 5 bases between the germline ends. The V gene's germline CDR1 is KGHDR and CDR2 SFDVKD. CDR3 in amino acids: CATSGGGNTIYF. In nucleotides, the CDR3 is TGTGCCACCAGTGGCGGGGGAAACACCATATATTTT.

This clone was counted only a few times. The chain has TRBV12-3 or TRBV12-4 and TRBJ2-1, with 10 bases aligning to TRBD2. Germline trimming cut 5 bases from V and 7 bases from J; bases unmatched to any gene: 2. The CDR3 sequence is 13 residues long. CDR3 nucleotide sequence: TGTGCCAGCAGTGCTAGCGGGAGAAATGAGCAGTTCTTC. This codes for CASSASGRNEQFF.

This clone showed up just once. The chain employs TRBV5-1 and TRBJ2-1; the D gene is possibly TRBD2 (6 bases). The CDR3 length is 19 residues. The germline gives CDR1 SGHRS, CDR2 YFSETQ. Trimming took 4 bases from V and 0 from J, leaving 23 bases between them. For the CDR3, the DNA is TGCGCCAGCAGCCTGCGGGCTAGCGTCAAGGGCCTCTCCTACAATGAGCAGTTCTTC. Protein: CASSLRASVKGLSYNEQFF. Full variable domain (outside the CDR3, taken from reference TRBV5-1 and TRBJ2-1): KAGVTQTPRYLIKTRGQQVTLSCSPISGHRSVSWYQQTPGQGLQFLFEYFSETQRNKGNFPGRFSGRQFSNSRSEMNVSTLELGDSALYLCASSLRASVKGLSYNEQFFGPGTRLTVL.

The count of this clone is one. The CDR3 region is CASSWLTEQYF. The CDR3 DNA follows: TGTGCCAGCAGCTGGCTCACCGAGCAGTACTTC. The genes are TRBV5-6 and TRBJ2-7; no definite D call. This CDR3 has 11 residues. Germline CDR1 SGHDT, CDR2 YYEEEE. The V gene lost 3 bases and the J gene lost 6 bases, with 7 bases spanning the gap.

The J gene is TRBJ2-2, the V gene TRBV5-1; tentatively, D is TRBD2 (5 bases). The ends were cut back, 0 bases at V and 9 bases at J, with 12 bases in the middle. This CDR3 is built from 14 residues. Germline values: CDR1 SGHRS, CDR2 YFSETQ. For the CDR3, the DNA is TGCGCCAGCAGCTTGGCTTCTAGCAGACGGGAGCTGTTTTTT. Amino acids: CASSLASSRRELFF.

This rearrangement joins TRBV4-2 to TRBJ2-7; D is perhaps TRBD2 (6 bases). From germline, CDR1 is LGHNA and CDR2 YNFKEQ. The V and J ends lost 1 base and 0 bases respectively, with 16 bases between them. The CDR3 is 17 residues long. The CDR3 region is CASSQAQASASSYEQYF. The CDR3 region has the DNA TGTGCCAGCAGCCAAGCCCAAGCTAGCGCCAGCTCCTACGAGCAGTACTTC.

The chain has TRBV24-1 and TRBJ2-5; a weak D match, TRBD2 (5 bases). There are 16 residues in the CDR3. Germline loops: CDR1 KGHDR, CDR2 SFDVKD. The V and J ends lost 4 bases and 5 bases respectively, with 19 bases between them. This CDR3 reads CATSDPGNSILETQYF. The CDR3 bases are TGTGCCACCAGTGACCCGGGGAATTCGATTTTGGAGACCCAGTACTTC.

The rearrangement links TRBV7-8 to TRBJ1-3; D is unresolved. Per germline, CDR1 SGHVS and CDR2 FQNEAQ. The CDR3 consists of 14 residues. Deletions cut 5 bases from V and 3 bases from J, with 11 bases between. The DNA of the CDR3 is TGTGCCAGCAGCCCCCTCCTTAGTGGAAACACCATATATTTT. Protein product: CASSPLLSGNTIYF.

The V gene is TRBV18, the J gene TRBJ1-3; a possible D gene is TRBD1 (5 bases). CDR1 and CDR2 (germline): KGHSH, LQKENI. The CDR3 totals 15 residues. V shed 5 bases and J shed 2 bases, with 13 bases lying between them. CDR3 sequence reads: CASSSTTDPGNTIYF. CDR3 nucleotides: TGTGCCAGCTCATCTACGACAGATCCTGGAAACACCATATATTTT.